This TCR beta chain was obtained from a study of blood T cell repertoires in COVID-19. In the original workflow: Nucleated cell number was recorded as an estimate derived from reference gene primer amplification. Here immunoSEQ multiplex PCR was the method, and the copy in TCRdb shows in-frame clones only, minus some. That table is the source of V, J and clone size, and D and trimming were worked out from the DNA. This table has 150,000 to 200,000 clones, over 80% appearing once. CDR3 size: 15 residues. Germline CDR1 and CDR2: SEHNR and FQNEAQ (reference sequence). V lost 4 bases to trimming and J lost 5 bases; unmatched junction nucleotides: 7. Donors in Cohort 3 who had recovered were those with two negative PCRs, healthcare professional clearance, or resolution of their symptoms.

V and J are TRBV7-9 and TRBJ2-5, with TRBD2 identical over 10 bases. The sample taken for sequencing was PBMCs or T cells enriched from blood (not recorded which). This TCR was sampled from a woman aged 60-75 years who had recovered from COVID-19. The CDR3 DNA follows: TGTGCCAGCAGCTCCGCAGCGGGGGGGGTCGAGACCCAGTACTTC. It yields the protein CASSSAAGGVETQYF.